The present TCR beta chain was sequenced within a study of CD8+ T cells in alopecia areata. General study findings and limits: There were also resident alphabeta T cells of normal skin sequenced in scalp samples. Greater clonality was observed in lesional scalp samples, especially alopecia totalis/universalis, versus normal scalp. It was less clear whether patients shared TCRs than it was in mice, possibly because of HLA.

CD4+ and CD8+ T cells were sorted from PBMCs. Investigators isolated RNA and reverse transcribed it into cDNA to act as the sequencing template. Generated by immunoSEQ multiplex PCR, the TCRdb table keeps only in-frame clones and is missing some. The sample has around 190,000 clones, 56% seen once. This CDR3 comprises 14 residues. Deletions cut 0 bases from V and 4 bases from J, with 8 bases between. Germline CDR1 and CDR2: SGHRS and YFSETQ. As to this clone: Its matching antigen is unknown.

This receptor was taken from a human donor in good health. The material sequenced was CD8+ T cells sorted from blood. The chain is built from TRBV5-1 and TRBJ2-1; tentatively, D is TRBD1 or TRBD2 (5 bases each). The CDR3 DNA reads as TGCGCCAGCAGCTTGGACGAGGGGTACAATGAGCAGTTCTTC. It codes for CASSLDEGYNEQFF.